This entry lists 17 T cell receptor beta chains sequenced from one sample in a study of CD8 T cells in ankylosing spondylitis. The antigens of these receptors remain unknown. Regarding the study as a whole: Blood of patients with ankylosing spondylitis appeared to be characterized by a TCR beta motif of 8 or 9 highly homologous variants.

Each CDR3 protein is one row after TCRdb ran MiXCR on the 5' RACE reads. The data show a few hundred thousand distinct CDR3 sequences, with about a fifth seen just once and about a sixth held by the top ten. Sequenced sample: blood, either unsorted or a sorted T cell fraction (not recorded which). These receptors were obtained from a male donor with ankylosing spondylitis.

The chain carries TRBV5-1 and TRBJ2-5, with D tentatively TRBD1 (6 bases). The CDR3 sequence is 15 residues long. V dropped 2 bases and J dropped 4 bases, with 15 bases sitting between them. Germline V gene lookup returns CDR1 SGHRS and CDR2 YFSETQ. The CDR3 nucleotides are TGCGCCAGCAGCTTAACAAGGGGGTTCCGAGAGACCCAGTACTTC. Protein product: CASSLTRGFRETQYF. The variable domain in full, completed from reference TRBV5-1 and TRBJ2-5, reads KAGVTQTPRYLIKTRGQQVTLSCSPISGHRSVSWYQQTPGQGLQFLFEYFSETQRNKGNFPGRFSGRQFSNSRSEMNVSTLELGDSALYLCASSLTRGFRETQYFGPGTRLLVL.

This clonotype was observed a handful of times. The V gene is TRBV20-1, the J gene TRBJ2-3, with 11 nucleotides matching TRBD2. CDR1 and CDR2 from the germline V gene are DFQATT and SNEGSKA (reference sequence). V lost 4 bases to trimming and J lost 8 bases; unmatched junction nucleotides: 14. The CDR3 runs 16 residues. CDR3 bases: TGCAGTGCTACCCCCCGACTAGCGGGGCGAGTAGGTACGCAGTATTTT. It translates to CSATPRLAGRVGTQYF.

This clonotype was found a few times. The V call is TRBV12-3 or TRBV12-4, the J call TRBJ2-1, with D tentatively TRBD1 (5 bases). This CDR3 has 13 amino acids. Trimming removed 3 bases at V and 16 bases at J, with 19 bases between. CDR3 nucleotide sequence: TGTGCCAGCAGTTTGGGGCAGCCAACAAACCCCTTCTTC. The encoded protein is CASSLGQPTNPFF.

The chain links TRBV6-1 to TRBJ2-3; TRBD2 is a possible D gene (7 bases). V was cut by 4 bases and J by 11 bases, with 16 bases left in between. Germline CDR1 is MNHNS and CDR2 is SASEGT. This CDR3 has 13 residues. The CDR3 DNA is TGTGCCAGCAGTGTATTAGGGGGAGGGCAGCAGTATTTT. Protein product: CASSVLGGGQQYF.

This rearrangement joins TRBV10-3 to TRBJ2-3, with D possibly matching TRBD2 (6 bases). Germline lookup yields CDR1 ENHRY and CDR2 SYGVKD. The CDR3 has 14 residues. Trimming removed 5 bases from V and 6 bases from J, with 15 bases in between. This chain's CDR3 is CAISSPKLADTQYF. In DNA form, the CDR3 reads TGTGCCATCAGTTCTCCTAAACTAGCCGATACGCAGTATTTT.

This clonotype was recorded a few times. The CDR3 DNA sequence: TGCAGTGCGACGAAGACTAGCGGGATTTACGAGCAGTACTTC. Translation gives CSATKTSGIYEQYF. The chain employs TRBV20-1 and TRBJ2-7; TRBD2 matches 11 bases. The CDR3 has 14 amino acids. The germline gives CDR1 DFQATT, CDR2 SNEGSKA (reference sequence). Germline trimming cut 6 bases from V and 4 bases from J; bases unmatched to any gene: 8.

The sample holds a few counts of this clonotype. The chain recombines TRBV7-2 with TRBJ1-1, with D possibly being TRBD1 (5 bases). CDR3 size: 16 residues. CDR1 SGHTA and CDR2 FQGNSA come from the germline V gene. V lost 5 bases and J 4 bases, leaving 20 bases between the germline ends. The CDR3 region has the DNA TGTGCCAGCAGCCGGGTTTTGGGGGGGGGGTTCACTGAAGCTTTCTTT. The encoded protein is CASSRVLGGGFTEAFF.

The chain uses TRBV6-1 and TRBJ2-7; no reliable D call. Germline V gives CDR1 MNHNS, CDR2 SASEGT. Trimming stripped 6 bases from V and 3 bases from J, with 21 bases between. There are 16 residues in the CDR3. The CDR3 DNA sequence: TGTGCCAGCAGAACGACACGTCCTATCGTAATCTACGAGCAGTACTTC. This gives the protein CASRTTRPIVIYEQYF.

The chain uses TRBV5-1 and TRBJ2-5; 7 positions agree with TRBD2. CDR1 and CDR2 (germline): SGHRS, YFSETQ. The CDR3 has 13 amino acids. Germline trimming cut 5 bases from V and 7 bases from J; bases unmatched to any gene: 8. CDR3 amino acids: CASSGTILATQYF. The CDR3 bases are TGCGCCAGCAGTGGGACTATCCTTGCGACCCAGTACTTC. The complete variable domain, with remaining parts taken from reference TRBV5-1 and TRBJ2-5, reads KAGVTQTPRYLIKTRGQQVTLSCSPISGHRSVSWYQQTPGQGLQFLFEYFSETQRNKGNFPGRFSGRQFSNSRSEMNVSTLELGDSALYLCASSGTILATQYFGPGTRLLVL.

Ten or more counts support this clonotype. V and J are TRBV7-8 and TRBJ1-3; no firm D call. Trimming pared 5 bases from V and 0 bases from J, leaving 11 bases between. The germline gives CDR1 SGHVS, CDR2 FQNEAQ. This CDR3 comprises 15 residues. As DNA, the CDR3 is TGTGCCAGCAGCCCACCCGGTCCCTCTGGAAACACCATATATTTT. Translated: CASSPPGPSGNTIYF.

The chain carries TRBV20-1 and TRBJ2-1; 8 bases are shared with TRBD2. CDR3 length equals 17 residues. J was trimmed by 9 bases and V by 2 bases; bases with no gene match: 18. CDR1 is DFQATT and CDR2 is SNEGSKA in the germline V gene (reference sequence). CDR3 protein: CSARLAGPVIKGSEQFF. For the CDR3, the DNA is TGCAGTGCTAGACTAGCGGGTCCGGTAATTAAGGGTAGTGAGCAGTTCTTC.

This clonotype was seen a handful of times. The CDR3 protein is CASRGLAGGPDTQYF. Here the CDR3 DNA reads TGTGCCAGCAGGGGGCTAGCGGGAGGGCCAGATACGCAGTATTTT. The chain combines TRBV28 with TRBJ2-3; TRBD2 matches at 12 bases. Unmatched junction bases numbered 5, after V lost 6 bases and J lost 4 bases. From germline, CDR1 is MDHEN and CDR2 SYDVKM. The CDR3 runs to 15 residues.

The chain is built from TRBV11-2 and TRBJ2-3, with TRBD2 matching over 14 bases. This CDR3 contains 17 residues. Per the germline V gene, CDR1 is SGHAT and CDR2 is FQNNGV. V shed 2 bases and J 5 bases; nucleotides not matched to a gene: 6. The CDR3 here is CASSLSGTSGRGDTQYF. CDR3 DNA: TGTGCCAGCAGCTTATCCGGGACTAGCGGGAGAGGAGATACGCAGTATTTT.

The V gene is TRBV4-1, the J gene TRBJ1-1, with D unclear. The CDR3 is 15 residues long. Germline CDR1 and CDR2: MGHRA and YSYEKL. V was trimmed by 2 bases and J by 4 bases, leaving 14 bases between them. The DNA of the CDR3 is TGCGCCAGCAGCCAATCGGAGGTAGCGGGCACTGAAGCTTTCTTT. It yields the protein CASSQSEVAGTEAFF.

V and J are TRBV7-9 and TRBJ2-7; D unresolved. Germline lookup yields CDR1 SEHNR and CDR2 FQNEAQ (reference sequence). CDR3 length equals 13 residues. The germline V and J ends were trimmed by 1 base and 7 bases, with 11 bases remaining between them. The CDR3 reads CASSLEASSEQYF. The CDR3 region has the DNA TGTGCCAGCAGCTTAGAGGCGAGCTCAGAGCAGTACTTC. The full variable domain, in which reference TRBV7-9 and TRBJ2-7 provide the parts outside the CDR3, is DTGVSQNPRHKITKRGQNVTFRCDPISEHNRLYWYRQTLGQGPEFLTYFQNEAQLEKSRLLSDRFSAERPKGSFSTLEIQRTEQGDSAMYLCASSLEASSEQYFGPGTRLTVT.

This clonotype has a handful of counts. The chain joins TRBV7-2 to TRBJ1-1; no clear D. CDR1 is SGHTA and CDR2 is FQGNSA in the germline V gene. The germline V and J ends were trimmed by 1 base and 0 bases, with 6 bases remaining between them. The CDR3 is made up of 14 amino acids. The CDR3 loop reads CASSLEPVNTEAFF. The CDR3 coding sequence is TGTGCCAGCAGCTTAGAGCCAGTGAACACTGAAGCTTTCTTT.

This clonotype was recorded a few times. The chain joins TRBV11-3 to TRBJ2-1; D gene uncertain. This CDR3 comprises 11 residues. Germline CDR1 and CDR2: SGHNT and YENEEA. Trimming took off 5 bases at V and 13 bases at J, with 12 bases between the two ends. The CDR3 sequence: CASSPDQAQFF. In DNA form, the CDR3 reads TGTGCCAGCAGCCCTGACCAGGCCCAGTTCTTC.